The subject of this entry is one T cell receptor (beta chain). The CDR3 is 15 amino acids. Per germline, CDR1 MNHNY and CDR2 SVGAGI (reference sequence). V lost 0 bases, J lost 5 bases, and 14 bases lay in between. Time point in this sample: newly diagnosed GD, antithyroid drugs for less than 3 months. Construction of the TCR library relied on RNA isolated from PBMCs. It was American Thyroid Association guidelines that determined Graves' disease diagnosis. Arm-PCR of CDR3 regions and iRepertoire HTBI primers were used to build TCR beta libraries. TCRdb re-called the multiplex PCR reads with MiXCR, one entry per CDR3 protein. The sample lists 350,000 to 500,000 distinct CDR3 sequences, about 15% occurring once. This sample is part of a study of regulatory T cells in long-lasting Graves disease. The data were also submitted as part of a second study, on T cells in Graves' hyperthyroidism and ophthalmopathy. That report adds: HTBI primers drove first-round RT-PCR of the TCR CDR3. Median prediction lead before ophthalmopathy onset was about 6.7 months with the model.

The material sequenced was peripheral blood mononuclear cells (PBMCs), taken at new diagnosis, from a patient treated with antithyroid drugs. This TCR came from a woman between 45 and 65 years old with Graves disease. The chain joins TRBV6-6 to TRBJ2-7, with D perhaps matching TRBD2 (5 bases). The CDR3 nucleotides read TGTGCCAGCAGTTACTCGGAGGCGACCACGGACGAGCAGTACTTC. This gives the protein CASSYSEATTDEQYF.